This TCR beta chain was obtained from a study of blood T cell dynamics during melanoma immunotherapy. Study in general: Standard first-line treatment here was pembrolizumab or nivolumab plus ipilimumab in metastatic melanoma. Overall study results and limits: PBMC repertoires of eventual disease-control patients split at W3 into clonality or diversity gains.

Time point of the sample: pre-treatment baseline. DNA loading was fixed at 350 ng for all bulk PBMC samples. Method: immunoSEQ multiplex PCR; TCRdb's copy keeps in-frame clones and lacks some. The sample contains approximately 15,000 clones, over 75% of which appear only once. V lost 5 bases and J lost 7, with 20 bases in between. Germline CDR1 is SNHLY and CDR2 is FYNNEI. The CDR3 totals 15 residues. This clone was recorded once. Its matching antigen is unknown. This rearrangement joins TRBV2 to TRBJ2-5; D may be TRBD2 (6 bases). This TCR was recovered from a human donor with melanoma. The source material was blood, sampled from a patient treated with checkpoint blockade. The CDR3 nucleotides read TGTGCCAGCAGTCTCCCCGGGGGATCGGGTGCGACCCAGTACTTC. Translating it yields CASSLPGGSGATQYF.